This TCR beta chain was retrieved from a study of shared clonotypes between healthy human individuals. Overall study results and limits: An expected dependence of interdonor clonotype sharing on sequencing depth was noted.

TCRdb keeps only in-frame clones here, not all; method: immunoSEQ multiplex PCR. The sample carries about 460,000 clones, 75% to 80% recorded once. Trimming took 10 bases from V and 5 from J; bases not matched to a gene: 11. The CDR3 spans 15 residues. For this clone: Its specificity is unknown.

The sequenced sample was PBMCs. The receptor was isolated from a woman in her 40s in good health. Some clones in this sample may be carry-over from other donors' samples. The V and J genes are TRBV23-1 and TRBJ2-1; 10 bases match TRBD2. TRBV23-1 is an ORF, and what it does is uncertain. The CDR3 sequence is CATVPGTSANNEQFF. Written as DNA, the CDR3 is TGCGCCACCGTGCCCGGGACTAGCGCGAACAATGAGCAGTTCTTC.